This T cell receptor beta chain was observed in a study of control samples from healthy donors and cancer patients. Looked up from germline, CDR1 is SNHLY and CDR2 is FYNNEI. The V gene lost 8 bases and the J gene lost 8 bases, with 9 bases spanning the gap. The CDR3 has 10 amino acids. The method was immunoSEQ multiplex PCR; TCRdb's version includes in-frame clones alone and lacks a portion of them. The sample records 100,000 to 150,000 clones, more than 85% being singletons. This clonotype originated in a man aged 18-30 years in good health. The V and J genes are TRBV2 and TRBJ1-2, with D uncertain. The sequenced sample consisted of blood. The CDR3 DNA sequence: TGTGCCAGCGAATCGGGGGGCTACACCTTC. It yields the protein CASESGGYTF.